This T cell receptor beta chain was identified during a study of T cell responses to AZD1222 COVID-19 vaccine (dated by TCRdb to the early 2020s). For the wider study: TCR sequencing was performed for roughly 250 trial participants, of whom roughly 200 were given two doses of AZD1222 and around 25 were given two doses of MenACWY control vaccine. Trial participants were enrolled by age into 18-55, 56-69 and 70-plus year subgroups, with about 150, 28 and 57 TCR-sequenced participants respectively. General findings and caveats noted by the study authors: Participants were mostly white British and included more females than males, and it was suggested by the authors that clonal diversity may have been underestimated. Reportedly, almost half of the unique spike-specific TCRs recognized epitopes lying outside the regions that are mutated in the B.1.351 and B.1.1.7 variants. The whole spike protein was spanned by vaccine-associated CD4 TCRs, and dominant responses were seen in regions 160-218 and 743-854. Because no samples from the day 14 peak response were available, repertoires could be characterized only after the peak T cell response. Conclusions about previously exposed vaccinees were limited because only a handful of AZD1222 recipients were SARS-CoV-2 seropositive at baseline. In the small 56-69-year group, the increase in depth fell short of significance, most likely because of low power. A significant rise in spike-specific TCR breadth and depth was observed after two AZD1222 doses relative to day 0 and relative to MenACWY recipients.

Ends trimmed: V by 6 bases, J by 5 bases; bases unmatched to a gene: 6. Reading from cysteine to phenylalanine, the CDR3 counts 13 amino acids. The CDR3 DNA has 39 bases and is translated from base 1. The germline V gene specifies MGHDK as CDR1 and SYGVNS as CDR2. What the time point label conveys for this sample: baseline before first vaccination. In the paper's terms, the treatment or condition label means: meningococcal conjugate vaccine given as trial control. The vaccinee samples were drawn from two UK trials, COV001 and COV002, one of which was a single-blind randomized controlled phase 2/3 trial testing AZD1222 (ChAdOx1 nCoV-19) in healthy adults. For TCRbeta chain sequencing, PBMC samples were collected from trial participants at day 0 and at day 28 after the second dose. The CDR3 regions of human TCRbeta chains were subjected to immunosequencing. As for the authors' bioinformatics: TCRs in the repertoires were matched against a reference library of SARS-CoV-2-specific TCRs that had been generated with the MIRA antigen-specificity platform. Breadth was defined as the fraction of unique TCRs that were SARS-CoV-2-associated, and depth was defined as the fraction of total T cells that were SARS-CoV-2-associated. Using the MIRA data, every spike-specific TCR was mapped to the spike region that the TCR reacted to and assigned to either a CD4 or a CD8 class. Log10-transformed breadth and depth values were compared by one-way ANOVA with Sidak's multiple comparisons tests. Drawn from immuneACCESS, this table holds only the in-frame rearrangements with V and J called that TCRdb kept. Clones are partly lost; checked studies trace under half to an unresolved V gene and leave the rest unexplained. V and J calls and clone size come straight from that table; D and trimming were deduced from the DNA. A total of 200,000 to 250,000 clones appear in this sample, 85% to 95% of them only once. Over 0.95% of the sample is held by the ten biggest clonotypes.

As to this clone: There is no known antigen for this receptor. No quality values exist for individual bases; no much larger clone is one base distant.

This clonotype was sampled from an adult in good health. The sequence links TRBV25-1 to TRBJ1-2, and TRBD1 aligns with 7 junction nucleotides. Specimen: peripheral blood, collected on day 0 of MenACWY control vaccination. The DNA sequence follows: TGTGCCAGCAGCCCGACAGGGAGGTATGGCTACACCTTC. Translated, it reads CASSPTGRYGYTF.